These T cell receptor beta chains were read from a single sample in a study of cytomegalovirus exposure and HLA in healthy donors. Some clones are missing from TCRdb's copy, which holds only in-frame ones; the method was immunoSEQ multiplex PCR. The table lists 99,000 or so clones, 10% of them singletons. Sequencing was performed on PBMCs. These receptors all stem from a man aged 40-49 years in good health and CMV-seropositive. The CDR3 runs from the conserved cysteine through the conserved F or W. The D gene is left open where the match is weak. A row's size may be missing; if present it is once, few, many or a size class.

TRBD1	TRBV18	TRBJ2-3	.	CASSPPGTGYDTQYF	TGTGCCAGCTCACCACCCGGGACAGGTTATGATACGCAGTATTTT
.	TRBV6-5	TRBJ2-7	.	CASTKRAGEQYF	TGTGCCAGTACTAAGCGGGCGGGAGAGCAGTACTTC
.	TRBV29-1	TRBJ2-2	few	CSVERAARGSGELFF	TGCAGCGTCGAGAGGGCGGCCCGGGGGTCCGGGGAGCTGTTTTTT
TRBD2	TRBV7-8	TRBJ2-3	few	CASSSSGSGADTQYF	TGTGCCAGCAGTTCTAGCGGGAGTGGGGCAGATACGCAGTATTTT
TRBD2	TRBV6-1	TRBJ2-1	.	CASTQRGLYNEQFF	TGTGCCAGCACCCAAAGGGGACTATATAATGAGCAGTTCTTC
TRBD1	TRBV15	TRBJ2-5	.	CATSLGQNQETQYF	TGTGCCACCAGCTTGGGACAGAACCAAGAGACCCAGTACTTC
TRBD2	TRBV2	TRBJ2-7	few	CASLDGRHEQYF	TGTGCCAGCTTGGACGGGAGGCACGAGCAGTACTTC
.	TRBV4-2	TRBJ2-2	few	CASSQVQGELFF	TGTGCCAGCAGCCAAGTACAAGGGGAGCTGTTTTTT
TRBD2	TRBV27	TRBJ2-7	few	CASSRPGLAGVEQYF	TGTGCCAGCAGCCGACCGGGACTAGCGGGAGTCGAGCAGTACTTC
.	TRBV11-2	TRBJ2-1	few	CASSLRRNEQFF	TGTGCCAGCAGCTTAAGGAGGAATGAGCAGTTCTTC
.	TRBV7-9	TRBJ2-7	few	CASSSGSSYEQYF	TGTGCCAGCAGCTCCGGGAGCTCCTACGAGCAGTACTTC
TRBD1	TRBV7-9	TRBJ2-1	few	CASSSDRVSYNEQFF	TGTGCCAGCAGCTCGGACAGGGTCTCCTACAATGAGCAGTTCTTC
TRBD1	TRBV14	TRBJ1-1	.	CASSHLTGTNTEAFF	TGTGCCAGCAGCCACCTGACAGGGACGAACACTGAAGCTTTCTTT
.	TRBV5-4	TRBJ1-2	few	CASSSPTEWYGYTF	TGTGCCAGCAGCTCCCCGACAGAATGGTATGGCTACACCTTC
.	TRBV25-1	TRBJ2-3	few	CASSDWTADTQYF	TGTGCCAGCAGTGACTGGACAGCAGATACGCAGTATTTT
TRBD2	TRBV9	TRBJ2-1	.	CASSVVRTSEGEQFF	TGTGCCAGCAGCGTAGTGAGGACTAGCGAAGGGGAGCAGTTCTTC
.	TRBV5-1	TRBJ2-1	.	CASTKDRYNEQFF	TGCGCCAGCACCAAAGACAGATACAATGAGCAGTTCTTC
TRBD1	TRBV5-1	TRBJ1-5	few	CSSSIGTGAGQPQHF	TGCTCCAGCAGCATCGGGACAGGGGCCGGGCAGCCCCAGCATTTT
TRBD2	TRBV5-8	TRBJ2-1	.	CASSLLAGILF	TGTGCCAGCAGCTTGCTAGCGGGAATACTCTTC
.	TRBV6-6	TRBJ2-7	few	CASTPTGPRAEQYF	TGTGCCAGCACCCCGACAGGCCCTCGGGCCGAGCAGTACTTC
TRBD2	TRBV5-1	TRBJ2-3	few	CASSGLAGKSGTDTQYF	TGCGCCAGCAGCGGACTAGCAGGGAAGTCTGGCACAGATACGCAGTATTTT
TRBD2	TRBV4-1	TRBJ2-3	few	CASRGPSGTAGTQYF	TGCGCCAGCAGGGGGCCTAGCGGGACCGCGGGTACGCAGTATTTT
TRBD1	TRBV11-2	TRBJ2-6	.	CASARSRDRVVSGANVLTF	TGTGCCAGTGCGAGGAGCCGGGACAGGGTTGTCTCTGGGGCCAACGTCCTGACTTTC
TRBD1	TRBV6-1	TRBJ2-1	few	CASSEVAWTGLYNEQFF	TGTGCCAGCAGTGAAGTGGCCTGGACAGGGCTATACAATGAGCAGTTCTTC
TRBD1	TRBV2	TRBJ1-3	few	CASSTAPTGTGNTIYF	TGTGCCAGCAGCACCGCACCGACAGGGACTGGAAACACCATATATTTT
.	TRBV21-1	TRBJ2-2	few	CASRSSGSSSTGELFF	TGTGCCAGCAGATCTAGCGGGAGTTCGAGCACCGGGGAGCTGTTTTTT
TRBD2	TRBV7-8	TRBJ2-7	few	CASSPRASGSYEQYF	TGTGCCAGCAGCCCTCGAGCTAGCGGGAGCTACGAGCAGTACTTC
TRBD2	TRBV7-6	TRBJ2-5	.	CASSAIPGLAEQETQYF	TGTGCCAGCAGCGCCATTCCGGGACTAGCGGAACAAGAGACCCAGTACTTC
TRBD2	TRBV7-8	TRBJ2-7	few	CASSPRASGRTYEQYF	TGTGCCAGCAGCCCTAGGGCTAGCGGGAGAACCTACGAGCAGTACTTC
.	TRBV27	TRBJ1-2	.	CASRRNTGGYGYTF	TGTGCCAGCAGAAGAAACACCGGGGGCTATGGCTACACCTTC
TRBD1	TRBV28	TRBJ1-1	.	CATTGTGRADTEAFF	TGTGCCACTACCGGGACAGGGAGGGCGGACACTGAAGCTTTCTTT
.	TRBV2	TRBJ1-5	few	CASSDRADQPQHF	TGTGCCAGCAGTGACAGGGCGGATCAGCCCCAGCATTTT
TRBD2	TRBV7-2	TRBJ2-7	.	CASSLGLAGVNF	TGTGCCAGCAGCTTAGGACTAGCGGGAGTGAACTTC
TRBD1	TRBV4-1	TRBJ2-7	few	CASSQVSTGVSYEQYF	TGCGCCAGCAGCCAAGTTAGCACAGGGGTCTCCTACGAGCAGTACTTC
.	TRBV7-9	TRBJ2-2	.	CASSLSADITGELFF	TGTGCCAGCAGCTTATCAGCGGATATCACCGGGGAGCTGTTTTTT
TRBD1	TRBV5-1	TRBJ1-4	.	CASSLPRQGSEKLFF	TGCGCCAGCAGCTTACCTAGACAGGGGAGTGAAAAACTGTTTTTT
.	TRBV11-2	TRBJ2-3	.	CASSLDWEDTQYF	TGTGCCAGCAGCTTGGACTGGGAAGATACGCAGTATTTT
.	TRBV7-8	TRBJ2-7	.	CASSLAHAGPKQYEQYF	TGTGCCAGCAGCTTAGCGCATGCAGGGCCGAAACAGTACGAGCAGTACTTC
.	TRBV25-1	TRBJ2-3	.	CASNRGTDTQYF	TGTGCCAGCAATCGGGGGACAGATACGCAGTATTTT
.	TRBV28	TRBJ1-4	.	CASSYPGRDEKLFF	TGTGCCAGCAGTTACCCCGGGCGGGACGAAAAACTGTTTTTT
.	TRBV28	TRBJ1-4	.	CASSPQEKNEKLFF	TGTGCCAGCAGTCCCCAGGAAAAAAATGAAAAACTGTTTTTT